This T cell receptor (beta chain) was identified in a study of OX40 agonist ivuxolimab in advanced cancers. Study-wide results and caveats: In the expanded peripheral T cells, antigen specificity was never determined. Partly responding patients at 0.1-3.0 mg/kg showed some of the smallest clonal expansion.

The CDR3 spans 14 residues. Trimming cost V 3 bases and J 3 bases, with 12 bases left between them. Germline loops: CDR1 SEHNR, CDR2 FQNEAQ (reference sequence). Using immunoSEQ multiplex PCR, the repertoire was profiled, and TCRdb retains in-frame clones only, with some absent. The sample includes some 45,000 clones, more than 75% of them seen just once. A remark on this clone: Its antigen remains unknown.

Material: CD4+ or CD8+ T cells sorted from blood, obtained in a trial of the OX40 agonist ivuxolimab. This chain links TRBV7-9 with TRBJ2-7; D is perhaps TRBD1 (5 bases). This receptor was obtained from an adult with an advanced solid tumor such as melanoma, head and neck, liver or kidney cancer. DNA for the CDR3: TGTGCCAGCAGCTTCGACAGCCGTCTCTACGAGCAGTACTTC. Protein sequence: CASSFDSRLYEQYF.